This T cell receptor (beta chain) was captured by sequencing in a study of T cell changes during pregnancy in multiple sclerosis. The ends were cut back, 4 bases at V and 5 bases at J, with 20 bases in the middle. From germline, CDR1 is SGHDN and CDR2 FVKESK. This CDR3 is 16 amino acids long. TCRdb's table, derived via immunoSEQ multiplex PCR, lists solely in-frame clones and lacks some. The sample records 60,000 to 90,000 clones, around nine tenths being singletons. Sample share makes this clone medium-sized. This sequence joins TRBV14 and TRBJ1-1, with D perhaps matching TRBD1 (6 bases). This clonotype originated in a female donor with multiple sclerosis, enrolled in a pregnancy study. Here the sequenced sample was peripheral blood, taken before pregnancy. CDR3 protein: CASSRGGDWLGTEAFF. The CDR3, as DNA: TGTGCCAGCAGCCGAGGGGGGGATTGGTTGGGAACTGAAGCTTTCTTT.